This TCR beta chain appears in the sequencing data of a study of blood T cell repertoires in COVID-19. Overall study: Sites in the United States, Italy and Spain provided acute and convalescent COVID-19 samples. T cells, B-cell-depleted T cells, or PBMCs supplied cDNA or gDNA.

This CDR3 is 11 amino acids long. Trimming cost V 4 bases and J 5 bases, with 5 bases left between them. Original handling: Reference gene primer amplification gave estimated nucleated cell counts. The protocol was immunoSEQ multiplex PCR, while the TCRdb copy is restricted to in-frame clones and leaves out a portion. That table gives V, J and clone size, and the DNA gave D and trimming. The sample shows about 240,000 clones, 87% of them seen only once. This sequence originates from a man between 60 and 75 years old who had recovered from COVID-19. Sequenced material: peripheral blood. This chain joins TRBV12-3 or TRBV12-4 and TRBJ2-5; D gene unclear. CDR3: CASSSLETQYF. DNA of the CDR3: TGTGCCAGCAGTTCCCTCGAGACCCAGTACTTC.